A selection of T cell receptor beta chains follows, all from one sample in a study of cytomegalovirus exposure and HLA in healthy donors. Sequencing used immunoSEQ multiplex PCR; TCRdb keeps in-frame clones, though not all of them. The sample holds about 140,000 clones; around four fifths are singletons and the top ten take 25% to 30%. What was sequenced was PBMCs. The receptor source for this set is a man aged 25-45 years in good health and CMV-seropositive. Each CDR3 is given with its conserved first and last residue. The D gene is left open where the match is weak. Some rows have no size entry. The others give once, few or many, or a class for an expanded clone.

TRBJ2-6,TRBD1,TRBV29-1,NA,TGCAGCGTTGGACAGGGACCTGGGGCCAACGTCCTGACTTTC,CSVGQGPGANVLTF
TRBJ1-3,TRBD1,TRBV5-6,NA,TGTGCCAGCAGCTGGGACAGGGGTGGCTCTGGAAACACCATATATTTT,CASSWDRGGSGNTIYF
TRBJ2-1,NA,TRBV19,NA,TGTGCCAGTAGTCTCGGGAGTTCATCCTACAATGAGCAGTTCTTC,CASSLGSSSYNEQFF
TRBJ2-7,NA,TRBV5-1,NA,TGCGCCAGCAGCTTTTCCGGGGGTTCTTCCTACGAGCAGTACTTC,CASSFSGGSSYEQYF
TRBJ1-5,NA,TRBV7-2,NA,TGTGCCAGCAGCTTCAGGGTAGGCGATCAGCCCCAGCATTTT,CASSFRVGDQPQHF
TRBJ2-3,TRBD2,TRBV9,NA,TGTGCCAGCAGCGCCCGCCTAGCGGGGGGTGATACGCAGTATTTT,CASSARLAGGDTQYF
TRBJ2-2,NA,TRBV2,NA,TGTGCCAGCAGAACTTCAACCGGGGAGCTGTTTTTT,CASRTSTGELFF
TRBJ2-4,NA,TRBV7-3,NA,TGTGCCAGCACTAAGGCGGGCAAAAACATTCAGTACTTC,CASTKAGKNIQYF
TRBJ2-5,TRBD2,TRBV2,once,TGTGCCAGCAGACTAGCGGGGGGCTCTCTAGGGACCCAGTACTTC,CASRLAGGSLGTQYF
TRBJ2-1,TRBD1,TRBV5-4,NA,TGTGCCAGCAGCAGCGCAGGGGGCCTCTCCTACAATGAGCAGTTCTTC,CASSSAGGLSYNEQFF
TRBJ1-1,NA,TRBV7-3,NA,TGTGCCAGCAGCACGGACAGTAACACTGAAGCTTTCTTT,CASSTDSNTEAFF
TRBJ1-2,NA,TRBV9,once,TGTGCCAGCAGTTCGCCAGGGCAGGGCTATGGCTACACCTTC,CASSSPGQGYGYTF
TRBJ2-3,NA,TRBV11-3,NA,TGTGCCAGCAGCTTCCTCAGATCAGATACGCAGTATTTT,CASSFLRSDTQYF
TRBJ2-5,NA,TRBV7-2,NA,TGTGCCAGCAGCTTAGGGGCCCAGAAAGAGACCCAGTACTTC,CASSLGAQKETQYF
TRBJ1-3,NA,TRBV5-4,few,TGTGCCAGCAGCTTTGCGACGGGAAGGAGCTCTGGAAACACCATATATTTT,CASSFATGRSSGNTIYF
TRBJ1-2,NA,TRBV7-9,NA,TGTGCCAGCAGCTTAGAGGCAGGGGACTATGGCTACACCTTC,CASSLEAGDYGYTF
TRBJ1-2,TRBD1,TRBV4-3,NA,TGCGCCAGCAGCCAAGCGGGACAGGGCTTCGGCTACACCTTC,CASSQAGQGFGYTF
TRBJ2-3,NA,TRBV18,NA,TGTGCCAGCTCACCCCGGAGACGTCCTCAAAGCACAGATACGCAGTATTTT,CASSPRRRPQSTDTQYF
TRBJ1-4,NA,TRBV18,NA,TGTGCCAGCTCACCGCGTGAAAAACTGTTTTTT,CASSPREKLFF
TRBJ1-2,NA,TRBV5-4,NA,TGTGCCTTCCACCCCTGGGACATAGGTAATGGCTACACCTTC,CAFHPWDIGNGYTF
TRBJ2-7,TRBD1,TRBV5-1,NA,TGCGCCAGCAGCTCAGGGACAGGGAGGTTCGAGCAGTACTTC,CASSSGTGRFEQYF
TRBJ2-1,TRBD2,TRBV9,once,TGTGCCAGCAGCGTAGGGGGACTAGCGGGTAGCTCCTACAATGAGCAGTTCTTC,CASSVGGLAGSSYNEQFF
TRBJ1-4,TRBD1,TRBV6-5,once,TGTGCCAGTTCAGGGGGCGAAAAACTGTTTTTT,CASSGGEKLFF
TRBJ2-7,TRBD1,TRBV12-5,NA,TGTGCTAGTGGTTTGGTTCCAGGGGGGGACAGGGTTTCCTACGAGCAGTACTTC,CASGLVPGGDRVSYEQYF
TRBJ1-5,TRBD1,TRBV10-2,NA,TGCGCCAGCAGTGAGTCGACTCGGGGACAGGGGACATATCAGCCCCAGCATTTT,CASSESTRGQGTYQPQHF
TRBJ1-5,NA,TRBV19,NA,TGTGCCAGTAGTATAGATCGAGGGGGTCAGCCCCAGCATTTT,CASSIDRGGQPQHF
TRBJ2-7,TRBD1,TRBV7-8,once,TGTGCCAGCCAGACCCGTGTGCGGGGACAGGGGGCGGACGAGCAGTACTTC,CASQTRVRGQGADEQYF
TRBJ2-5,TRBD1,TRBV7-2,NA,TGTGCCAGCAGCTTAGGAGGGACAGGGGGCGGGAGGGAGACCCAGTACTTC,CASSLGGTGGGRETQYF
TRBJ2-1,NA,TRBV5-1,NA,TGCGCCAGCAGCTTGCCGACGGGCTCCTACAATGAGCAGTTCTTC,CASSLPTGSYNEQFF
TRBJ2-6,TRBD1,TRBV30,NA,TGTGCCTGGAGGCGACAGGGTTCTGGGGCCAACGTCCTGACTTTC,CAWRRQGSGANVLTF